Listed below are T cell receptor beta chains from one sample, sequenced in a study of metastatic and nonmetastatic thyroid tumors. From the PCR reads, TCRdb re-called clones with MiXCR. The sample consists of 36,000 or so clones, about 32% of them appearing once. Source material: tumor tissue. The receptors here all came from a female donor with papillary thyroid cancer or a benign thyroid nodule (not recorded which). Some clones in this sample may be carry-over from other donors' samples. CDR3s include the opening cysteine and the closing phenylalanine or tryptophan. A D gene is named only where the DNA matches it firmly. Size tells how often a clone was seen (once, few, many) or the class of an expanded clone, and some rows leave it out.

clone_size d_call j_call v_call cdr3_nt cdr3_aa
- TRBD2 TRBJ2-7 TRBV7-2 TGTGCCAGCAGCACAATAGCGGGAGGGCCTCACGAGCAGTACTTC CASSTIAGGPHEQYF
- - TRBJ1-1 TRBV5-1 TGCTCCAGCAGCCCTGGACAGAATGAAGCTTTCTTT CSSSPGQNEAFF
- - TRBJ1-5 TRBV5-1 TGCGCCAGCAGCTTGACAGGGCTCAATCAGCCCCAGCATTTT CASSLTGLNQPQHF
few TRBD2 TRBJ2-2 TRBV11-2 TGTGCCAGCAGCCCTGTTTTAGCGGGAGTAGGAGTCACCGGGGAGCTGTTTTTT CASSPVLAGVGVTGELFF
- - TRBJ1-4 TRBV4-1 TGCGCCAGCAGCCAAGGGAACGGACAGCTACTTGCAACCAATGAAAAACTGTTTTTT CASSQGNGQLLATNEKLFF
few TRBD1 TRBJ2-7 TRBV12-3/TRBV12-4 TGTGCCAGCAGTTGGGGAGGACAGGGCCACGAGCAGTACTTC CASSWGGQGHEQYF
few - TRBJ2-7 TRBV2 TGTGCCAGCAGTGGGCGGGACAGCCCCTACGAGCAGTACTTC CASSGRDSPYEQYF
few - TRBJ1-2 TRBV20-1 TGCAGTGCTTATTTAGACACCACAAACTATGGCTACACCTTC CSAYLDTTNYGYTF
- TRBD1 TRBJ2-5 TRBV5-1 TGCGCCAGCAGCTCTTGGACAGGGACACAAGAGACCCAGTACTTC CASSSWTGTQETQYF
once TRBD2 TRBJ2-1 TRBV5-1 TGCGCCAGCAGCCCTTTAGCGGGAGCGACCAATGAGCAGTTCTTC CASSPLAGATNEQFF
- - TRBJ2-3 TRBV28 TGTGCCAGGAGTTTGGGGTTCGGGAATACGCAGTATTTT CARSLGFGNTQYF
few TRBD1 TRBJ1-1 TRBV6-2/TRBV6-3 TGTGCCAGCAGTTACAGGGGGCCCACTGAAGCTTTCTTT CASSYRGPTEAFF
- - TRBJ1-2 TRBV3-1 TGTGCCAGCAGCCAAATAGCTAACTATGGCTACACCTTC CASSQIANYGYTF
- - TRBJ1-1 TRBV12-3/TRBV12-4 TGTGCCAGCACCGACTATCAGAACACTGAAGCTTTCTTT CASTDYQNTEAFF
- - TRBJ1-1 TRBV12-3/TRBV12-4 TGTGCCAGCAGTTTTCCCTCGGGGGTGAACACTGAAGCTTTCTTT CASSFPSGVNTEAFF
- - TRBJ1-1 TRBV12-5 TGTGCTAGTGGTCCCCGGGGACCGATGAACACTGAAGCTTTCTTT CASGPRGPMNTEAFF
medium-sized - TRBJ2-1 TRBV6-2/TRBV6-3 TGTGCCAGCAGGAACCTTAACTCCTACAATGAGCAGTTCTTC CASRNLNSYNEQFF
many TRBD2 TRBJ2-7 TRBV27 TGTGCCAGCAGTTTCGGGACTAGCGGCTACGAGCAGTACTTC CASSFGTSGYEQYF
- - TRBJ2-1 TRBV7-7 TGTGCTAGCAGCCCGGACTCCTACAATGAGCAGTTCTTC CASSPDSYNEQFF
- - TRBJ1-2 TRBV6-6 TGTGCCAACAGTTATGAAAGCGCTGGTGGCTACACCTTC CANSYESAGGYTF
- - TRBJ2-3 TRBV15 TGTGCCACCAGCAGAGACAGAGCGGATACGCAGTATTTT CATSRDRADTQYF
- TRBD2 TRBJ2-3 TRBV20-1 TGCAGTGCTCCCGAACTACTGAATAGCGGGGGAGGCACAGATACGCAGTATTTT CSAPELLNSGGGTDTQYF
- - TRBJ2-3 TRBV30 TGTGCCTGGAGTGTAAAAGGGGGGAGCACAGATACGCAGTATTTT CAWSVKGGSTDTQYF
- - TRBJ1-2 TRBV4-1 TGCGCCAGCAGCCTAGAATTAGACAACTATGGCTACACCTTC CASSLELDNYGYTF
few - TRBJ2-7 TRBV28 TGTGCCAGCAGTTCTCGGCGCTACGAGCAGTACTTC CASSSRRYEQYF
- - TRBJ2-3 TRBV11-2 TGTGCCAGCAGCCCGAACTCAGATACGCAGTATTTT CASSPNSDTQYF
- - TRBJ2-1 TRBV20-1 TGCAGTGCTAGACCCGCTGAGAGGGGCCTTAGGGAGCAGTTCTTC CSARPAERGLREQFF
- - TRBJ1-5 TRBV24-1 TGTGCCACCAGTGGTCGGACTAATCAGCCCCAGCATTTT CATSGRTNQPQHF
few TRBD1 TRBJ2-5 TRBV2 TGTGCCAGCAGTGAAGCTTGGACAGGGACAGAGACCCAGTACTTC CASSEAWTGTETQYF
few - TRBJ2-2 TRBV11-2 TGTGCCAGCAGCTCCTCCAGGGGGAACACCGGGGAGCTGTTTTTT CASSSSRGNTGELFF
- TRBD2 TRBJ2-1 TRBV6-5 TGTGCCAGCAGTATCTTAGCGGGAGCTGGGTCCTACAATGAGCAGTTCTTC CASSILAGAGSYNEQFF
- - TRBJ2-2 TRBV10-3 TGTGCCATCAGTTCCGGGCCTCAAAAACATAGAGGCACCGGGGAGCTGTTTTTT CAISSGPQKHRGTGELFF
- - TRBJ2-1 TRBV25-1 TGTGCCAGCAGTGTCGGTTTGGCTCCCGGGGATGAGCAGTTCTTC CASSVGLAPGDEQFF
many - TRBJ2-5 TRBV5-1 TGCGCCAGCAGAGGTGATCCCTTGGGGGGCCAAGAGACCCAGTACTTC CASRGDPLGGQETQYF
- TRBD1 TRBJ2-7 TRBV5-1 TGCGCCAGCAGATCACCGGACAGGGGGCTCAACGAGCAGTACTTC CASRSPDRGLNEQYF
- TRBD2 TRBJ2-1 TRBV2 TGTGCCAGCAGTCGGGCAGCGGGAGGGTACAATGAGCAGTTCTTC CASSRAAGGYNEQFF
- TRBD1 TRBJ1-5 TRBV6-5 TGTGCCAGCAGTTACTCGATGGGACAGGGATTACAGCCCCAGCATTTT CASSYSMGQGLQPQHF
- TRBD1 TRBJ2-7 TRBV11-2 TGTGCCAGCAGCTTCGCAGGGGGCTCCTACGAGCAGTACTTC CASSFAGGSYEQYF
few - TRBJ2-7 TRBV20-1 TGCAGTGCCTCCGGACAGCCTCCAAAGCAGTACTTC CSASGQPPKQYF